This T cell receptor beta chain was found in a study of T cells after yellow fever vaccination. Remarks on this clonotype: The antigen remains undetermined.

As TCR cDNA was made by 5'RACE template switching, a universal primer site and UMIs were added. TCRdb processed the 5' RACE reads anew with MiXCR; each CDR3 protein has one entry. The data show some 160,000 distinct CDR3 sequences, with approximately 9.9% seen just once and approximately 39% held by the top ten. This CDR3 has 11 amino acids. Germline lookup yields CDR1 SQVTM and CDR2 ANQGSEA. Unmatched junction bases numbered 5, after V lost 7 bases and J lost 7 bases. Study conclusions and caveats: A large majority of primary-vaccination clones showed up again after the booster (96% CD4, 75% to 90% CD8). The CD4 compartment and the CD8 compartment contained a small share of clonotypes in common. Compared with primary, the secondary response was weaker and peaked at day 5, not 15.

The source is a man aged 18 to 30 who received the YFV17D yellow fever vaccine. This specimen was CD8+ T cells sorted from PBMCs, taken 45 days after the yellow fever booster vaccination. This chain joins TRBV29-1 and TRBJ2-3, with 7 bases lining up with TRBD1. CDR3 coding DNA: TGCAGCGCCCAGGGGGAATATACGCAGTATTTT. This sequence encodes CSAQGEYTQYF.